This TCR beta chain was captured by sequencing in a study of blood T cell dynamics during melanoma immunotherapy (dated by TCRdb to 2020 to 2022). About the investigation overall: Patients had metastatic melanoma and received first-line pembrolizumab or nivolumab plus ipilimumab as standard of care in the United Kingdom. To identify early correlates of response, the study profiled peripheral T cell receptor repertoires in patients with metastatic melanoma before and after one cycle of checkpoint inhibitor therapy. The training cohort was made up of consecutive patients, while a further independent group of patients from the same centre was pooled to form an external validation set. Overall results and qualifications from the work: A bifurcated reorganization of the PBMC repertoire at W3, with increased clonality or increased diversity, was observed in patients who later achieved disease control, unlike in progressors. The relatively small sample size was acknowledged as something that could potentially limit how far the results can be generalized. The study was unable to establish whether the T cell clones driving the repertoire changes were melanoma-specific or instead reflected general immune activation.

This specimen's time point label, per the study, means: week 3, after first cycle of checkpoint inhibitor. Blood samples were taken at two points: before treatment (T0) and at week 3 (W3), which came after the first cycle of checkpoint blockade. Except for a couple of patients with rapid clinical progression, response was assessed 12 weeks after the first infusion by RECIST 1.1; disease control meant complete response, partial response or stable disease. Patients with prior systemic cancer treatment, concomitant immunosuppressant therapy or synchronous other active malignancies were excluded. Bulk PBMC and plasma cell-free DNA were both sequenced for TCR beta so that circulating cells and T cell turnover could be tracked. PBMC were isolated from blood with Lymphoprep and SepMate tubes, followed by red cell lysis. QIAamp DNA Blood Mini kits were used to extract DNA from PBMC and sorted T cell subsets.

Inclusive of the bounding cysteine and phenylalanine, the CDR3 is 13 residues long. Of the read, only the CDR3 DNA is kept; its 39 bases are in frame from base 1. The germline V gene (reference sequence) yields SGHKS for CDR1 and YYEKEE for CDR2. V was cut back by 4 bases and J by 5 bases, leaving a gap of 12 bases between them. A remark on this clone: There is no known antigen for this receptor. Base qualities were left out, and no much larger clone turns up one base away.

Every bulk PBMC sample was loaded with the same fixed amount of around 400 ng of DNA. Following the manufacturer instructions, the immunoSEQ TCRb Assay kit was used to amplify TCR beta CDR3 sequences from genomic DNA. The KAPA Library Quantification Kit for Illumina platforms was used to quantify the pooled libraries by qPCR. Pooled libraries were clustered at roughly 0.55-1.1 pM and sequenced on an Illumina NextSeq 500. Per the original workflow: TCR data were analyzed using immunoSEQ ANALYZER and the R LymphoSeq package. A rearrangement efficiency score was calculated as productive divided by the sum of productive and non-productive CDR3 sequences. Clonality was measured with the Gini coefficient and diversity with the Renyi index at alpha=1, and both measures were compared pairwise between timepoints within each patient. In LymphoSeq, clonal relatedness was computed with an edit distance of 3 and repertoire similarity was computed with the Bhattacharyya coefficient. To classify response, a linear discriminant analysis based on week-3 changes in clonality and diversity was built with the R MASS and caret packages. Sourced from immuneACCESS, this table was stored by TCRdb with only in-frame sequences that have V and J called. A share of the clones is absent; for the studies checked, an unresolved V gene accounts for under half, and the remainder has no known explanation. V, J and clone size derive from that table, while D and trimming were established from the DNA sequence. A total of about 6,000 clones appear in this sample, 80% of them only once. The ten largest clones add up to around 33% of the sample.

The clonotype was recovered from a human donor with melanoma. The rearrangement joined TRBV5-5 to TRBJ1-2, with the identity of the D gene unclear. The sequencing here drew on blood, taken from a patient treated with checkpoint blockade. The CDR3 in this case is CASSPLDTYGYTF. The DNA sequence reads TGTGCCAGCAGCCCACTAGACACTTATGGCTACACCTTC.